These T cell receptor beta chains were read from a single sample in a study of T cell responses to AZD1222 COVID-19 vaccine. Here immunoSEQ multiplex PCR was the method, and the copy in TCRdb shows in-frame clones only, minus some. Among more than 95,000 clones listed, about 89% were seen once. The source material was peripheral blood, sampled on day 0 of MenACWY control vaccination. The source is an adult in good health. Each CDR3 is given with its conserved first and last residue. Each record gives: D gene, V gene, clone size, J gene, CDR3 DNA, CDR3 protein. A D gene is named only where the DNA matches it firmly. Where a row states a size, it is once, few, many or the class of an expanded clone; other rows omit it.

-	TRBV7-7	-	TRBJ2-1	TGTGCCAGCAGCCCGAGACAGTACAATGAGCAGTTCTTC	CASSPRQYNEQFF
TRBD2	TRBV11-2	-	TRBJ2-3	TGTGCCAGCAGCCGTAGCGGGAGGGCCGTCACAGATACGCAGTATTTT	CASSRSGRAVTDTQYF
-	TRBV29-1	many	TRBJ2-1	TGCAGCGTCCCCAGCATGGGGGTATCCTACAATGAGCAGTTCTTC	CSVPSMGVSYNEQFF
-	TRBV12-3/TRBV12-4	-	TRBJ1-2	TGTGCCAGCAGAACCCAGGACAGCTATGGCTACACCTTC	CASRTQDSYGYTF
TRBD2	TRBV25-1	-	TRBJ2-1	TGTGCCAGCAGTGAGGTTGCTAGCGGGATGTCGAATGAGCAGTTCTTC	CASSEVASGMSNEQFF
-	TRBV6-5	-	TRBJ1-2	TGTGCCAGCAGTTACCTGACTGGTGGCTACACCTTC	CASSYLTGGYTF
-	TRBV10-3	-	TRBJ1-5	TGTGCCATCAGCGCGACAGGAGGGAATCAGCCCCAGCATTTT	CAISATGGNQPQHF
-	TRBV7-6	few	TRBJ2-7	TGTGCCAGCAGCTCCCCCCTTGCCTCCGCCTCCTACGAGCAGTACTTC	CASSSPLASASYEQYF
TRBD1	TRBV5-4	-	TRBJ2-7	TGTGCCAGCAGCTTGGGGCAGGGGGCCTACGAGCAGTACTTC	CASSLGQGAYEQYF
-	TRBV2	-	TRBJ2-2	TGTTCAGGGTCCCTCATGAACACCGGGGAGCTGTTTTTT	CSGSLMNTGELFF
TRBD2	TRBV27	-	TRBJ2-1	TGTGCCAGCAGCATAGCGGGAGGCTTCGGGATGGAGCAGTTCTTC	CASSIAGGFGMEQFF
TRBD1	TRBV9	-	TRBJ2-1	TGTGCCAGCAGCGTAGTAGGACAGGGCAATGAGCAGTTCTTC	CASSVVGQGNEQFF
-	TRBV6-5	-	TRBJ1-1	TGTGCCAGCAGCCCGGACCGGGTGAACACTGAAGCTTTCTTT	CASSPDRVNTEAFF
TRBD1	TRBV6-5	-	TRBJ2-1	TGTGCCAGCAGTTACCAGTGGGGCAGGGGGTACAATGAGCAGTTCTTC	CASSYQWGRGYNEQFF
TRBD1	TRBV5-6	-	TRBJ1-5	TGTGCCAGCAGCTTTCGGGGGACAGGGGGAGGCAATCAGCCCCAGCATTTT	CASSFRGTGGGNQPQHF
-	TRBV19	-	TRBJ1-1	TGTGCCAGTAGTATAGTACGGAACACTGAAGCTTTCTTT	CASSIVRNTEAFF
-	TRBV12-3/TRBV12-4	once	TRBJ1-2	TGTGCCAGCAGTCGGAACTATGGCTACACCTTC	CASSRNYGYTF
-	TRBV6-4	-	TRBJ2-3	TGTGCCAGCAGTGCCGAGCACGGGAGTGGGTCAGATACGCAGTATTTT	CASSAEHGSGSDTQYF
-	TRBV12-3/TRBV12-4	-	TRBJ2-1	TGTGCCAGCAGTTTCCATGAGCAGTTCTTC	CASSFHEQFF
-	TRBV7-9	few	TRBJ2-7	TGTGCCAGCAGCTTACCGACCACTTACGAGCAGTACTTC	CASSLPTTYEQYF
-	TRBV19	-	TRBJ2-7	TGTGCCAGTAGTAGGGACACCTACGAGCAGTACTTC	CASSRDTYEQYF
TRBD2	TRBV18	few	TRBJ2-7	TGTGCCAGCTCCCTCTTGTCTAGCGGCGAAGGCGAGCAGTACTTC	CASSLLSSGEGEQYF
TRBD1	TRBV4-3	-	TRBJ1-6	TGCGCCAGCAGCCAAGCAGACAGGGGAGCACCCCTCCACTTT	CASSQADRGAPLHF
TRBD1	TRBV7-2	-	TRBJ2-7	TGTGCCAGCAGCTTAGATCGGGACAGGGGGCTCTACGAGCAGTACTTC	CASSLDRDRGLYEQYF
-	TRBV24-1	-	TRBJ1-5	TGTGCCACCAGTGATTGGGACAGCAATCAGCCCCAGCATTTT	CATSDWDSNQPQHF
-	TRBV7-2	-	TRBJ2-7	TGTGCCAGCAGCTTAGTTGGCAGGGTAGGGTACGAGCAGTACTTC	CASSLVGRVGYEQYF
-	TRBV5-1	-	TRBJ2-5	TGCGCCAGCAGCTTGGCCAGTACTCTCCAAGAGACCCAGTACTTC	CASSLASTLQETQYF
TRBD2	TRBV30	-	TRBJ2-3	TGTGCCTGGAGTGGTGGGACTAGCGGGAGAGTAAATACGCAGTATTTT	CAWSGGTSGRVNTQYF
TRBD2	TRBV7-9	once	TRBJ2-1	TGTGCCAGCAGCTTGGGACTAGCGTCTAAGGAGCAGTTCTTC	CASSLGLASKEQFF
-	TRBV2	-	TRBJ1-2	TGTGCCAGCAGTGAGGTAGTGACTAACTATGGCTACACCTTC	CASSEVVTNYGYTF
-	TRBV7-9	few	TRBJ2-5	TGTGCCAGCAGCTTAGGAAGGGGAATTGGGGCCCAGTACTTC	CASSLGRGIGAQYF